This TCR beta chain was captured by sequencing in a study of T cell responses to AZD1222 COVID-19 vaccine. Germline V gives CDR1 SGHRS, CDR2 YFSETQ. Losses at the gene ends were 2 bases for V and 6 bases for J; bases not matched to a gene: 7. The CDR3 is made up of 16 amino acids. As regards this clone: Its target is not known.

Notes on the study in general: Donors were largely white British and mainly female; clonal diversity was possibly underestimated.

Clones were read by immunoSEQ multiplex PCR, and TCRdb kept only the in-frame ones, dropping some. Of about 130,000 clones listed, 85% to 95% are singletons. The sequence was obtained from an adult who received the AZD1222 COVID-19 vaccine. This chain links TRBV5-1 with TRBJ2-2, with 10 bases matching TRBD1. Specimen: peripheral blood, collected 28 days after the second AZD1222 dose. CDR3 loop: CASSFGQGVSAGELFF. CDR3 DNA: TGCGCCAGCAGCTTTGGACAGGGGGTCTCGGCCGGGGAGCTGTTTTTT.